The clone carrying this T cell receptor beta chain was detected only once. What it recognizes is unknown. The germline V gene encodes CDR1 MNHEY and CDR2 SMNVEV (reference sequence). The V and J ends lost 5 bases and 7 bases, in that order; junction bases with no gene match: 9. There are 15 residues in the CDR3. The study ran its PCR with 60 Vbeta and 13 Jbeta primers. TCRdb's table, derived via immunoSEQ multiplex PCR, lists solely in-frame clones and lacks some. The sample has more than 90,000 clones, more than 60% seen once. The sample is drawn from a study of cytomegalovirus exposure and HLA in healthy donors. Study results and limitations: Some TCR beta chains (roughly 150 of them) were listed as cytomegalovirus-associated. The likely explanation for a cluster of highly shared sequence variants was sequencing artifact.

V gene TRBV27 combines with J gene TRBJ2-5, with TRBD1 matching 11 bases. The clonotype originates from a human donor in good health. Input material: PBMCs. In DNA form, the CDR3 reads TGTGCCAGCAGTCCGGACAGGGGGCGATGGGGGACCCAGTACTTC. Translation gives CASSPDRGRWGTQYF.